Sequencing of this T cell receptor beta chain was carried out in a study of T cells expressing NK-cell markers. Study in general: All TCR beta repertoires analysed originated from sorted CD3+CD56+NKG2C+, CD3+CD56+NKG2C- and CD3+CD56-NKG2C+ T cells. Eight donors were sequenced, of whom seven were HCMV-seropositive, while the remaining one was HCMV-seronegative. General observations from the study: For 5 to 7 donors, the dominant NKG2C+ clonotypes made up roughly 1.0-7.0% of their CD8+ T cells.

TCRdb re-analyzed the 5' RACE reads; it lists each CDR3 protein once, without DNA. This sample contains about 550,000 distinct CDR3 sequences. Germline CDR1 and CDR2: SNHLY and FYNNEI. This CDR3 is 15 amino acids long. About this clonotype: The antigen remains undetermined.

The chain joins TRBV2 to TRBJ2-1; as DNA is missing, the TRBD2 call by TCRdb cannot be tested. The specimen was blood T cells: a sorted CD56 or NKG2C T cell subset, CD4+ or CD8+ T cells, or bulk PBMC T cells (not recorded which). The receptor's source is a man aged 18 to 29 in good health. The CDR3 here is CASMSNSVATNEQFF. The whole variable domain, remainder taken from reference TRBV2 and TRBJ2-1, is EPEVTQTPSHQVTQMGQEVILRCVPISNHLYFYWYRQILGQKVEFLVSFYNNEISEKSEIFDDQFSVERPDGSNFTLKIRSTKLEDSAMYFCASMSNSVATNEQFFGPGTRLTVL.